Given below is one T cell receptor (beta chain) in context. The target antigen is unknown. CDR3 length equals 19 residues. Primers: 60 Vbeta forward and 13 Jbeta reverse. TCRdb keeps only in-frame clones here, not all; method: immunoSEQ multiplex PCR. The table records 95,000 to 150,000 clones, less than 80% of them present only once. The entry originates in a study of cytomegalovirus exposure and HLA in healthy donors. Findings and limits, study-wide: It was taken for granted in presence/absence analyses that sequencing depth across donors was roughly uniform. Most TCR beta V segments were productive about 87% or about 30% of the time in an earlier analysis.

The V and J genes are TRBV21-1 and TRBJ2-7; TRBD2, the table's D call, lacks a check against the DNA. TRBV21-1 is a recognized pseudogene. This receptor was identified in a man aged 50-59 years in good health and CMV-seronegative. The sample comprised PBMCs. CDR3: CASSKATGQGLASGNQQYV. The CDR3 nucleotides read TGTGCCAGCAGCAAAGCGACGGGACAGGGTTTGGCTAGCGGGAACCAGCAGTACGTC.